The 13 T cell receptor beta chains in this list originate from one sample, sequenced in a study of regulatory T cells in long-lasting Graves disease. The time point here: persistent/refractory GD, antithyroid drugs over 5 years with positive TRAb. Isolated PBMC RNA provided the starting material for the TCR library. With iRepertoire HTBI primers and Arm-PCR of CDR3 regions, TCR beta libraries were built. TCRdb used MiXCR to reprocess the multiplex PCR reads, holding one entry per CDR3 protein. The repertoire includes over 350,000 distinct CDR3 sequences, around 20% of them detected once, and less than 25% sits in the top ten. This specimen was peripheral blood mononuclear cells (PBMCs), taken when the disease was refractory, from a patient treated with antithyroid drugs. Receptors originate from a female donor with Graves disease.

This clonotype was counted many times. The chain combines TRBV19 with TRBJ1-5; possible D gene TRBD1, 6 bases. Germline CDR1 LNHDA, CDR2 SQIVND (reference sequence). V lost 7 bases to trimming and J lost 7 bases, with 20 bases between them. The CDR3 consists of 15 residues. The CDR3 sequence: CASMPGGGMWQPQHF. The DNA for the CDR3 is TGTGCCAGTATGCCAGGCGGGGGCATGTGGCAGCCCCAGCATTTT.

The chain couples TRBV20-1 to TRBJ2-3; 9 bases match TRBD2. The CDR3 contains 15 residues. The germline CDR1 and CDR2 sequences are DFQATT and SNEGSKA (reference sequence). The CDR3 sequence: CSPAGREGSTDTQYF. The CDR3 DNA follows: TGCAGCCCGGCTGGGCGGGAGGGGAGCACAGATACGCAGTATTTT.

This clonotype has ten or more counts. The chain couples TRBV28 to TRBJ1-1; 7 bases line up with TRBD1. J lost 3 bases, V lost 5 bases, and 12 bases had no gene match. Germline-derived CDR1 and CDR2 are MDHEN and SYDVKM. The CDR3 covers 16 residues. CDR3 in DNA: TGTGCCAGCAGTCCGAGACAGGGATTGGGAGACACTGAAGCTTTCTTT. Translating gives CASSPRQGLGDTEAFF.

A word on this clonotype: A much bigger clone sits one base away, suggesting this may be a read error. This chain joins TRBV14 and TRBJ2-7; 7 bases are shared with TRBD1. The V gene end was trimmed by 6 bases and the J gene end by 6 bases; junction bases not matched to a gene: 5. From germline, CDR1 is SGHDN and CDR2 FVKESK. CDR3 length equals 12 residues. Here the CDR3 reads CASSPTGVEQYF. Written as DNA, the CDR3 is TGTGCCAGCAGTCCAACAGGGGTCGAGCAGTACTTC. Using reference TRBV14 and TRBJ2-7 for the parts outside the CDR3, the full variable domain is EAGVTQFPSHSVIEKGQTVTLRCDPISGHDNLYWYRRVMGKEIKFLLHFVKESKQDESGMPNNRFLAERTGGTYSTLKVQPAELEDSGVYFCASSPTGVEQYFGPGTRLTVT.

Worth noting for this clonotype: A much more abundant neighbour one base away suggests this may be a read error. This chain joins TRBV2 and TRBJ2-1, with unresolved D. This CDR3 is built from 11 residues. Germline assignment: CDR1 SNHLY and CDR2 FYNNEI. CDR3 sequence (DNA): TGTGCCAGCATACGTTACAATGAGCGGTTCTTC. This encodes CASIRYNERFF.

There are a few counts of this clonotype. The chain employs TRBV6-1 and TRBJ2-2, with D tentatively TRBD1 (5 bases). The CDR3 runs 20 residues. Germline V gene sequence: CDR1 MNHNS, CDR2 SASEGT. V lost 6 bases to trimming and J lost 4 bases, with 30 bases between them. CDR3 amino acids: CASSPPRILAGNGSTGELFF. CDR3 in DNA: TGTGCCAGCAGCCCGCCACGCATCTTGGCAGGGAATGGTTCCACCGGGGAGCTGTTTTTT.

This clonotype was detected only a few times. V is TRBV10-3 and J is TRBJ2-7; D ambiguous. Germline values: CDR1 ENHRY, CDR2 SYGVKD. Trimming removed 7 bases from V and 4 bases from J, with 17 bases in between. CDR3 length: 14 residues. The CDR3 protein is CAITLGPSIYEQYF. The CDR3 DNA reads TGTGCCATCACCCTAGGGCCCTCTATATACGAGCAGTACTTC.

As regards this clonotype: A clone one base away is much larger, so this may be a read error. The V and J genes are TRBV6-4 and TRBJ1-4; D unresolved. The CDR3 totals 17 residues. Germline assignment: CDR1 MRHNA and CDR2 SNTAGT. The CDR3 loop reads CASSYSSLPPGNEILFF. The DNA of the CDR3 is TGTGCCAGCAGTTACTCGTCCCTCCCGCCTGGTAATGAAATACTGTTTTTT.

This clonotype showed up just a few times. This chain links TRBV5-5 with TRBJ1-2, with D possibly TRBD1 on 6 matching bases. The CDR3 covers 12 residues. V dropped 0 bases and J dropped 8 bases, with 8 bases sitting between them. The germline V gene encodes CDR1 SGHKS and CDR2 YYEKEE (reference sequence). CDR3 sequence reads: CASSLDGGGYTF. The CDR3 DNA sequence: TGTGCCAGCAGCTTGGACGGGGGCGGCTACACCTTC.

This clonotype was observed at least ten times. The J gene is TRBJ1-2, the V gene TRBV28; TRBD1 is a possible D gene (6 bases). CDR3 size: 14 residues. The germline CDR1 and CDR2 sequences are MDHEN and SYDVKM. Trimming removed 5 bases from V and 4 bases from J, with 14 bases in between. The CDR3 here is CASSQGWDTYGYTF. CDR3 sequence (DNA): TGTGCCAGCAGTCAAGGCTGGGACACCTATGGCTACACCTTC.

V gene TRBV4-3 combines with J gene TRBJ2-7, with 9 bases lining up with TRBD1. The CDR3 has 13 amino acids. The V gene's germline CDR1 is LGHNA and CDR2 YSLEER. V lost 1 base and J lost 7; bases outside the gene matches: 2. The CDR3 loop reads CASSQGGTGEQYF. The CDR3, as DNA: TGCGCCAGCAGCCAAGGGGGGACAGGGGAGCAGTACTTC.

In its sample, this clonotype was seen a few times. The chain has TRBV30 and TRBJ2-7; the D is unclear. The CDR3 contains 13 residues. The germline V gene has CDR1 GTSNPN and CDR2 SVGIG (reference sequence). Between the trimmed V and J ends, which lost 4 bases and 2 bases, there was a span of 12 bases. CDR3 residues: CAWIGSGTYEQYF. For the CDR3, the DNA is TGTGCCTGGATCGGCTCGGGCACCTACGAGCAGTACTTC.

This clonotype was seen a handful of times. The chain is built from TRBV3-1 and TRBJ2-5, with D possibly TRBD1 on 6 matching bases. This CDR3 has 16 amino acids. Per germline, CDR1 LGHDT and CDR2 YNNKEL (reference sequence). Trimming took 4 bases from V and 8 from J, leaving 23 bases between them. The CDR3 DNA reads TGTGCCAGCAGCCCGAGCCGGACAGCTCCCCCGGGAACCCAGTACTTC. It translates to CASSPSRTAPPGTQYF.